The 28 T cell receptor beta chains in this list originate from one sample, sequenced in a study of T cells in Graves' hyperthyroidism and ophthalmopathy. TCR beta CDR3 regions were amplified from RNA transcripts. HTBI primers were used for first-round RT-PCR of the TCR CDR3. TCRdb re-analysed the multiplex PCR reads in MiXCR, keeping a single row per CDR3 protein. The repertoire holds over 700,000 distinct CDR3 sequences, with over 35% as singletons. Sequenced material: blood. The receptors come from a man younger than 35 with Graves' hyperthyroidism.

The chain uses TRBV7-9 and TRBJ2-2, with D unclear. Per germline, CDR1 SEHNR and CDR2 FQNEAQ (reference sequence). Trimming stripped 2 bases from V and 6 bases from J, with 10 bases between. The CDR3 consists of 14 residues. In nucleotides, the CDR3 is TGTGCCAGCAGCTTACAGGCTGGGGCCGGGGAGCTGTTTTTT. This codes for CASSLQAGAGELFF.

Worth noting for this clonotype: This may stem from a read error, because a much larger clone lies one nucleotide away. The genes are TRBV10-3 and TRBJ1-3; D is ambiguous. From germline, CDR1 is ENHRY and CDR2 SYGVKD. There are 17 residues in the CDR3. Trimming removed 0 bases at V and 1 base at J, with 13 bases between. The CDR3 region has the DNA TGTGCCATCAGTGAGTCGGGTGGCTCCTATTCTGGAAACACCATATATTTT. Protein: CAISESGGSYSGNTIYF.

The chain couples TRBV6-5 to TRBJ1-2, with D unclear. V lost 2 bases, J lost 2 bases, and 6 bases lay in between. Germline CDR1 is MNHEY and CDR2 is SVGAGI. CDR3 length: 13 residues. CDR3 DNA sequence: TGTGCCAGCAGTTACGCCCAGAACTATGGCTACACCTTC. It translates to CASSYAQNYGYTF.

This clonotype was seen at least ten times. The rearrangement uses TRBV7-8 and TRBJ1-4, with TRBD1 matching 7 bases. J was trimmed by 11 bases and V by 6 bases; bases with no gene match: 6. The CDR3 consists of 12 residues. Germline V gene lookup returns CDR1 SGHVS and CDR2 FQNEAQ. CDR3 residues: CASSFDRDKLFF. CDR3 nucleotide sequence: TGTGCCAGCAGTTTTGACAGGGACAAACTGTTTTTT.

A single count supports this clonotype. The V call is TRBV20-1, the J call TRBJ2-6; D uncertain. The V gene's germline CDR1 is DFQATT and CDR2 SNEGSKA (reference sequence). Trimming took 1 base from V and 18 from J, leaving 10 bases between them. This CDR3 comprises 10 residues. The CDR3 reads CSARGQVRTF. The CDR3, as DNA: TGCAGTGCTAGAGGACAAGTTAGGACTTTC.

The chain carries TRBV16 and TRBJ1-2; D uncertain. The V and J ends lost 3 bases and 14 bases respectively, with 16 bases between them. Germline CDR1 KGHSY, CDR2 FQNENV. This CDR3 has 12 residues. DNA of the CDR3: TGTGCCAGCAGCCAGTCTCGCCAGTCGTCTACCTTC. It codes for CASSQSRQSSTF. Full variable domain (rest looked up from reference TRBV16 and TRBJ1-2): GEEVAQTPKHLVRGEGQKAKLYCAPIKGHSYVFWYQQVLKNEFKFLISFQNENVFDETGMPKERFSAKCLPNSPCSLEIQATKLEDSAVYFCASSQSRQSSTFGSGTRLTVV.

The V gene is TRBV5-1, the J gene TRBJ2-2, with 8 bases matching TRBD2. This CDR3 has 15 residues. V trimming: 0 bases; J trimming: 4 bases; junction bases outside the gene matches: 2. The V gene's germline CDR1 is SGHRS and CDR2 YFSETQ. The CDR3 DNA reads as TGCGCCAGCAGCTTGGGACTAGCGTCCACCGGGGAGCTGTTTTTT. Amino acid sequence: CASSLGLASTGELFF.

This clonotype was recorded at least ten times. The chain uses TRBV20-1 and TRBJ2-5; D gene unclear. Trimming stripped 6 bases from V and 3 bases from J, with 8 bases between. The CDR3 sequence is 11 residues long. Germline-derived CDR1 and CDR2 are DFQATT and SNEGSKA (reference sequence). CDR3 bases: TGCAGTGCCGTAAGGAAAGAGACCCAGTACTTC. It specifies CSAVRKETQYF.

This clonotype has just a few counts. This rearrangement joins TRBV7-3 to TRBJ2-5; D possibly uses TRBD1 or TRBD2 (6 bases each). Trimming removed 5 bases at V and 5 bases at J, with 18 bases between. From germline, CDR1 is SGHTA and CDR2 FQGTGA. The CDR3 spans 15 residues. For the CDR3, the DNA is TGTGCCAGCAGCCGAAGTCTCGGGGGCGGGGAGACCCAGTACTTC. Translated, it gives CASSRSLGGGETQYF.

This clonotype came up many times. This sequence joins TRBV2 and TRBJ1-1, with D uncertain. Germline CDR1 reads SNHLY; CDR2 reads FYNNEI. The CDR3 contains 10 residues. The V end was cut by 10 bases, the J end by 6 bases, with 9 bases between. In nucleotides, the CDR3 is TGTGCCACTTTTAGCCCTGAAGCTTTCTTT. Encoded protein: CATFSPEAFF.

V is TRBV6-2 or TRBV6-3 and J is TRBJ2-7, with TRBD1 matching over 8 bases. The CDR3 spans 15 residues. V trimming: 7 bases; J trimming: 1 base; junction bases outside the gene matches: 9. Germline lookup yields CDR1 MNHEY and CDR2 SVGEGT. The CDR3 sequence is CASTEGTGISYEQYF. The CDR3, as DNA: TGTGCCAGCACCGAGGGGACAGGTATTTCCTACGAGCAGTACTTC.

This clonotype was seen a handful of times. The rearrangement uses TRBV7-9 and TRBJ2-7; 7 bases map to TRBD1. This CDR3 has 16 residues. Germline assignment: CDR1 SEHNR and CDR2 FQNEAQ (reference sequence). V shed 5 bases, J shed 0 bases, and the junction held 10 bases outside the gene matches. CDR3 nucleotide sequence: TGTGCCAGCAGCACAACTGTCGACAGGGCCTCCTACGAGCAGTACTTC. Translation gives CASSTTVDRASYEQYF.

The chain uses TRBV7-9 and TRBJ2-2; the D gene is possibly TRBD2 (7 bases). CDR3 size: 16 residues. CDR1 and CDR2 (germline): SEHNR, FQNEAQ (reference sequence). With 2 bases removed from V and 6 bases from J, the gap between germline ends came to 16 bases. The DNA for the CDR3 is TGTGCCAGCAGCTTACGCCGACGAGGGGGGGCCGGGGAGCTGTTTTTT. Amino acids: CASSLRRRGGAGELFF.

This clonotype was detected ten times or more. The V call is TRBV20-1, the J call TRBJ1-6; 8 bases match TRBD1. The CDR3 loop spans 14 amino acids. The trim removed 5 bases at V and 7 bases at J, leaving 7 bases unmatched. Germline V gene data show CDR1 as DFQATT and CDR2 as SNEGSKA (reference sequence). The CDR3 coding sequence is TGCAGTGCTCCATCCGACAGGGGCAATTCACCCCTCCACTTT. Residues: CSAPSDRGNSPLHF.

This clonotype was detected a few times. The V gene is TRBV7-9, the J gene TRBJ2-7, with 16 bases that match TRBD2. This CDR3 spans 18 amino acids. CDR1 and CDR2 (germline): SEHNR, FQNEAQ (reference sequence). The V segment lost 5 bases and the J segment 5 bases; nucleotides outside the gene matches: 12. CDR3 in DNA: TGTGCCAGCAGCCCCCGTCCCGGGACTAGCGGGAGGGCCCACGAGCAGTACTTC. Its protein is CASSPRPGTSGRAHEQYF.

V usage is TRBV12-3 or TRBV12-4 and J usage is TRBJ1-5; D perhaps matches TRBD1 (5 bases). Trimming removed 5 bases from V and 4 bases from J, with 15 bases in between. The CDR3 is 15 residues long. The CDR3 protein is CASSLTGTVNQPQHF. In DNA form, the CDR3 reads TGTGCCAGCAGTCTTACCGGGACGGTAAATCAGCCCCAGCATTTT.

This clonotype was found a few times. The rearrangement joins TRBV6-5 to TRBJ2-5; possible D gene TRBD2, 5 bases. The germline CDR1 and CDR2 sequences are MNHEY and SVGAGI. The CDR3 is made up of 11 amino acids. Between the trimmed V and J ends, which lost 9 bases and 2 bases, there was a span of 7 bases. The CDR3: CARGEQETQYF. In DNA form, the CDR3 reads TGTGCCAGGGGAGAGCAAGAGACCCAGTACTTC.

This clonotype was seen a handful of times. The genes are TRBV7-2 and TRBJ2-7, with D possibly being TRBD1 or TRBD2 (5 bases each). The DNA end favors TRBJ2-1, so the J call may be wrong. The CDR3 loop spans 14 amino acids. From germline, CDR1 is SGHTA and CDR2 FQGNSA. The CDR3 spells CASTRSGPYNEQFF. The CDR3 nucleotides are TGTGCCAGCACCCGATCGGGACCATACAATGAGCAGTTCTTC.

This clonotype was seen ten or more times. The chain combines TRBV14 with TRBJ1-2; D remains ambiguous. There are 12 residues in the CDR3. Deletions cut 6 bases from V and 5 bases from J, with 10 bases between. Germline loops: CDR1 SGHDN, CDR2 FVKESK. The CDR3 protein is CASSRQSYGYTF. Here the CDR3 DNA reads TGTGCCAGCAGTCGTCAGTCGTATGGCTACACCTTC.

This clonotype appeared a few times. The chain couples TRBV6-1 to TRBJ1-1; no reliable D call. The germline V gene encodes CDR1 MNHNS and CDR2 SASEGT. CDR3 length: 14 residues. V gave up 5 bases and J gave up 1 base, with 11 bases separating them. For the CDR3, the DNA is TGTGCCAGCAGTTATCAAGAGGCGAACACTGAAGCTTTCTTT. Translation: CASSYQEANTEAFF.

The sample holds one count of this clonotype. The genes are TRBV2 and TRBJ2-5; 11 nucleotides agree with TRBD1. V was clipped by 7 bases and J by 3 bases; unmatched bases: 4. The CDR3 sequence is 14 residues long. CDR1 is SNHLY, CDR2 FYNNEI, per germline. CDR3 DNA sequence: TGTGCCAGCAAGGGGACAGGGGGAAAAGAGACCCAGTACTTC. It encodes CASKGTGGKETQYF.

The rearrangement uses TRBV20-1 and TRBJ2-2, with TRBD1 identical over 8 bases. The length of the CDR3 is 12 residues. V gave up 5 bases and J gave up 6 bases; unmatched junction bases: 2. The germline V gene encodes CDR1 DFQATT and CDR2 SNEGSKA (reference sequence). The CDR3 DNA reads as TGCAGTGCTCAGGGGGCGGCCGGGGAGCTGTTTTTT. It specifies CSAQGAAGELFF.

CDR3 DNA: TGTGCCAGCAGCCTTGACAGGGCCCATGGACAGCCCCAGCATTTT. Translation gives CASSLDRAHGQPQHF. The genes are TRBV28 and TRBJ1-5; 7 bases are a match to TRBD1. The V and J ends lost 6 bases and 7 bases, in that order; junction bases with no gene match: 12. Germline V CDR1 and CDR2: MDHEN, SYDVKM. This CDR3 has 15 residues.

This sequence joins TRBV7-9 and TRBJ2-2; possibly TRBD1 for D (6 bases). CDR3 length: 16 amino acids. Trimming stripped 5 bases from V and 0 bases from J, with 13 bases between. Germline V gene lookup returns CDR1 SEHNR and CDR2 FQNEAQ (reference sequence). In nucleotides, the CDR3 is TGTGCCAGCAGCCAACCCAGGGGCGCGAACACCGGGGAGCTGTTTTTT. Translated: CASSQPRGANTGELFF.

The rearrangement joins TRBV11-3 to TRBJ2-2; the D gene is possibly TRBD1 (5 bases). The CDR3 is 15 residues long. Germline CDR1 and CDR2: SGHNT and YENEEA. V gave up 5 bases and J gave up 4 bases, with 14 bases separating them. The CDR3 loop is CASSLGAFRTGELFF. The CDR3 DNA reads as TGTGCCAGCAGCCTTGGGGCCTTCCGCACCGGGGAGCTGTTTTTT.

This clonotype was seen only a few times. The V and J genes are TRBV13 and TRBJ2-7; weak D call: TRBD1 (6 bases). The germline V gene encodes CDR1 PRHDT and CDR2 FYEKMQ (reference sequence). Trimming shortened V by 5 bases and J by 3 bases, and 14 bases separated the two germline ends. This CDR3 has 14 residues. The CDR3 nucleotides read TGTGCCAGCAGCCATACTACAGGGTACTACGAGCAGTACTTC. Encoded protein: CASSHTTGYYEQYF. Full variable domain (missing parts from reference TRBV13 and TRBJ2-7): AAGVIQSPRHLIKEKRETATLKCYPIPRHDTVYWYQQGPGQDPQFLISFYEKMQSDKGSIPDRFSAQQFSDYHSELNMSSLELGDSALYFCASSHTTGYYEQYFGPGTRLTVT.

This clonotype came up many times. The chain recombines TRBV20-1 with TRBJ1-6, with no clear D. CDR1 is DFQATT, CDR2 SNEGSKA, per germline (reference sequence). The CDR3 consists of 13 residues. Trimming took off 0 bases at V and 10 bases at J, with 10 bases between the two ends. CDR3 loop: CSARDVGSSPLHF. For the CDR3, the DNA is TGCAGTGCTAGAGATGTGGGGTCCTCACCCCTCCACTTT.

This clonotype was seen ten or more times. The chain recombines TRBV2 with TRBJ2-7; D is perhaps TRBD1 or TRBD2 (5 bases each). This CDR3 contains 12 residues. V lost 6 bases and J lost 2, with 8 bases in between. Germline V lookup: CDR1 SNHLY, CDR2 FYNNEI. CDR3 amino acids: CASSKGPYEQYF. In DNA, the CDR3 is TGTGCCAGCAGCAAGGGACCCTACGAGCAGTACTTC.